These T cell receptor beta chains were read from a single sample in a study of blood T cell repertoires in COVID-19. This table comes from immunoSEQ multiplex PCR, and its TCRdb copy is limited to in-frame clones, with some not included. The repertoire holds approximately 52,000 clones, with roughly 90% as singletons. The sequenced sample was peripheral blood. The source is a human donor with active COVID-19. The donor label of this sample is uncertain. Each CDR3 is given without its conserved first and last residue.

13 | TRBV4-1 | ASSQPQGPNEKLF
14 | TRBV27 | ASSLRTGWGNTEAF
13 | TRBV19 | ASSNRELTYNEQF
12 | TRBV7-6 | ASTRREGGDTQY
11 | TRBV11-2 | ASSLFAVYEQY
11 | TRBV19 | ASSMAAGDEQF
12 | TRBV27 | ASSFPGLNSPLH
12 | TRBV18 | ASSPPTPGEGYT
14 | TRBV9 | ASSDPRGAALDTQY
12 | TRBV7-9 | ASSLGLSSGEQY
16 | TRBV7-9 | ASSLLLAALARRGEQF
15 | TRBV19 | ASSGRQGRRSNYGYT
14 | TRBV5-6 | ASSLLGQGPLDEQY
13 | TRBV4-1 | ASSQDNRGRYGYT
11 | TRBV29-1 | SVERGPGNTIY
13 | TRBV9 | ASSPSGGAGNEQF
11 | TRBV4-3 | ASSQDLDSSYT
12 | TRBV5-6 | ASSFDRHNEKLF
12 | TRBV9 | ASSVTGGNQPQH
17 | TRBV7-2 | ASSLRVGAGRAYQETQY
12 | TRBV6-5 | ASGDRGRQETQY
15 | TRBV4-3 | ASSQATTGGNTGELF
14 | TRBV5-4 | ASSFNRGTRAGELF
11 | TRBV3-1/TRBV3-2 | ASSPMANYGYT
13 | TRBV5-1 | ASSSAGSSYNEQF
11 | TRBV6-2/TRBV6-3 | ASSGQGSAEAF
12 | TRBV5-8 | ASSLPGQGSEQY
13 | TRBV19 | ASRASSTWNTEAF
13 | TRBV19 | ASSIIGKMNTEAF
14 | TRBV12-5 | ASGLGGTGLFTEAF
10 | TRBV6-5 | AARGNPYEQY
14 | TRBV18 | ASSPPTASGGYEQF
12 | TRBV7-2 | ASSLGSWVSPLH
14 | TRBV3-1/TRBV3-2 | ASSQPGRGLQETQY
13 | TRBV18 | ASSLIAESTDTQY
14 | TRBV7-9 | ASRDTQTPGFYGYT
12 | TRBV6-5 | ASSYTPVEKTQY
12 | TRBV6-1 | ASSETWGDNEQF
11 | TRBV3-1/TRBV3-2 | ASSPGGNTEAF
13 | TRBV4-2 | ASSQDRVSTDTQY
12 | TRBV18 | ASSPSGKKNIQY
13 | TRBV5-4 | ASSYQQGSSYEQY
11 | TRBV2 | ASTFSTGYEQY
14 | TRBV24-1 | ATSDLRGAAGETQY
12 | TRBV11-1 | ASSRTTGIYGYT
12 | TRBV6-5 | ASSRRLEGETQY
14 | TRBV14 | ASSQSGIRFTDTQY
9 | TRBV4-2 | ASSTGTEAF
14 | TRBV6-2/TRBV6-3 | ASSYDVGGSGNTIY
14 | TRBV3-1/TRBV3-2 | ASSQGRQGSQETQY
11 | TRBV7-9 | ASGGVGSYEQY
13 | TRBV9 | ASSVVAGTGNGYT
12 | TRBV2 | ASVQLTGGLGYT
19 | TRBV18 | ASSQVLGVGAGGPLLGGYT
12 | TRBV7-3 | ASAGLLPGDTQY
13 | TRBV7-8 | ASSRTRGSYNEQF
12 | TRBV14 | ASSPRAGGEKLF
13 | TRBV6-5 | ASSSGTGDGFGAF
12 | TRBV4-2 | ASSQDLGQEGQY